This T cell receptor beta chain was observed in a study of blood T cell repertoires in COVID-19. Trimming took off 1 base at V and 1 base at J, with 7 bases between the two ends. From germline, CDR1 is SGHTA and CDR2 FQGTGA. CDR3 length equals 15 residues. Using immunoSEQ multiplex PCR, the repertoire was profiled, and TCRdb retains in-frame clones only, with some absent. The sample has about 200,000 clones, roughly 86% seen once. This TCR was recovered from a man between 35 and 55 years old with acute COVID-19. The rearrangement links TRBV7-3 to TRBJ2-2; tentative D call: TRBD2 (5 bases). The sequenced sample consisted of PBMCs or T cells enriched from blood (not recorded which). CDR3 nucleotides: TGTGCCAGCAGCTTAAAGACTAAGAACACCGGGGAGCTGTTTTTT. Its translation: CASSLKTKNTGELFF.